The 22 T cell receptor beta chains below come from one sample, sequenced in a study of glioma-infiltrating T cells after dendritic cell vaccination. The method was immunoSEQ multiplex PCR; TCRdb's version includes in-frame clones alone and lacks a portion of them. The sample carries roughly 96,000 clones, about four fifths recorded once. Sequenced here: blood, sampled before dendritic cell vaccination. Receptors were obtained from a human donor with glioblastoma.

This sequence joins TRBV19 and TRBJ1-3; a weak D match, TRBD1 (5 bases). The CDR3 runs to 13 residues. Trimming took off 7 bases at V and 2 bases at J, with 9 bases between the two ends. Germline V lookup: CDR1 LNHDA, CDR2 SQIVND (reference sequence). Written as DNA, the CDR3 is TGTGCCAGTATGAAAGGGGCTGGAAACACCATATATTTT. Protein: CASMKGAGNTIYF.

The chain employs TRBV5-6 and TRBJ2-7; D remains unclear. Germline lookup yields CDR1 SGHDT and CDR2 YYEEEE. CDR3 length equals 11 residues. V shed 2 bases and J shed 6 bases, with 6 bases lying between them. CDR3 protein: CASSLVGEQYF. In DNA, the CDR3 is TGTGCCAGCAGCTTAGTCGGCGAGCAGTACTTC.

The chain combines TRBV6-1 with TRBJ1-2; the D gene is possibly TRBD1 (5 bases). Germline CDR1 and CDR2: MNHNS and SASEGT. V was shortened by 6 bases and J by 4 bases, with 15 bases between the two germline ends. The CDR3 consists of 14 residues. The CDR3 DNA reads TGTGCCAGCAGGCCCGTTGACAGAGGCTATGGCTACACCTTC. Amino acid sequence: CASRPVDRGYGYTF.

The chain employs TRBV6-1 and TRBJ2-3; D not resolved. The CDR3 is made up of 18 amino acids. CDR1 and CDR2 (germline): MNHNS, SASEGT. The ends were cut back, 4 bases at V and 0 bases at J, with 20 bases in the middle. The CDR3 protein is CASSALSAQFTSTDTQYF. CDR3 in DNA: TGTGCCAGCAGTGCCCTGAGCGCCCAATTTACTAGCACAGATACGCAGTATTTT.

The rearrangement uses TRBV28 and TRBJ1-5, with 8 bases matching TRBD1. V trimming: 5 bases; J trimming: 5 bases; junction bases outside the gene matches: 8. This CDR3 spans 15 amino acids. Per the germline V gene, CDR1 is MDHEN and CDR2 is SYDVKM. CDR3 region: CASSGRTGRYQPQHF. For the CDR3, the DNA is TGTGCCAGCAGTGGGAGGACAGGGAGGTATCAGCCCCAGCATTTT.

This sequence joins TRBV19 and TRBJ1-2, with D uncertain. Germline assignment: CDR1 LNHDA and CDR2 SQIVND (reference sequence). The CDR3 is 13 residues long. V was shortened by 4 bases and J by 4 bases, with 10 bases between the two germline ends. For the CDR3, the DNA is TGTGCCAGTAGTAAGGCAGGATCCTATGGCTACACCTTC. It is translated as CASSKAGSYGYTF.

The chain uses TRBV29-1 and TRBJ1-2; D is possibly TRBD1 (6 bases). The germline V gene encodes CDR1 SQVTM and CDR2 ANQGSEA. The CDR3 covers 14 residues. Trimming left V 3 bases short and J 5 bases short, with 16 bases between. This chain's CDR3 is CSVDRLDRTYGYTF. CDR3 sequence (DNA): TGCAGCGTTGACCGGCTGGACAGAACTTATGGCTACACCTTC.

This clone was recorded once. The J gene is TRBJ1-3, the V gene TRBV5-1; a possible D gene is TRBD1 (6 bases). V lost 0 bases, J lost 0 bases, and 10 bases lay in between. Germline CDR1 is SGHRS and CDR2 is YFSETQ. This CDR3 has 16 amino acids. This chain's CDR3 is CASSLESGDSGNTIYF. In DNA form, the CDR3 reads TGCGCCAGCAGCTTGGAGTCAGGGGACTCTGGAAACACCATATATTTT. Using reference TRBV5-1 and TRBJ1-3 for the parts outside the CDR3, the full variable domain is KAGVTQTPRYLIKTRGQQVTLSCSPISGHRSVSWYQQTPGQGLQFLFEYFSETQRNKGNFPGRFSGRQFSNSRSEMNVSTLELGDSALYLCASSLESGDSGNTIYFGEGSWLTVV.

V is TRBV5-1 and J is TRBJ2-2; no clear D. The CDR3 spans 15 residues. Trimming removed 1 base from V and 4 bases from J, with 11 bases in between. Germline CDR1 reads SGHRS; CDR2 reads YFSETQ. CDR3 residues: CASSLSSALTGELFF. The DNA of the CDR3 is TGCGCCAGCAGCTTGTCCAGCGCCCTCACCGGGGAGCTGTTTTTT.

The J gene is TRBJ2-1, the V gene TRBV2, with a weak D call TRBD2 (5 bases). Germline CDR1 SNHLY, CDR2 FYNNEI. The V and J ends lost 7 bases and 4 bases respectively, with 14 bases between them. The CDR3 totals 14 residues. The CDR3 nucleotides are TGTGCCAGCATGGGGATAGCGCGGTACAATGAGCAGTTCTTC. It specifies CASMGIARYNEQFF.

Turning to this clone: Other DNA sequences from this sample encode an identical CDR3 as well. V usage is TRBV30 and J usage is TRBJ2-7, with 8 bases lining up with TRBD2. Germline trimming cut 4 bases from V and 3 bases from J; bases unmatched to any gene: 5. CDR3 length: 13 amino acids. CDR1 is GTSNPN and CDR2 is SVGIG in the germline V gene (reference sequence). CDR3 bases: TGTGCCTGGAAACGGGGGGGCCGCTACGAGCAGTACTTC. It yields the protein CAWKRGGRYEQYF.

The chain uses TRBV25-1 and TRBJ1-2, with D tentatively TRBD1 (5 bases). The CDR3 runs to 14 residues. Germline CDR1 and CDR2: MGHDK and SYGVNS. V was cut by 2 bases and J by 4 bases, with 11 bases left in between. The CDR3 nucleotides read TGTGCCAGCAGTGAACAGACAGAGCCCTATGGCTACACCTTC. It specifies CASSEQTEPYGYTF.

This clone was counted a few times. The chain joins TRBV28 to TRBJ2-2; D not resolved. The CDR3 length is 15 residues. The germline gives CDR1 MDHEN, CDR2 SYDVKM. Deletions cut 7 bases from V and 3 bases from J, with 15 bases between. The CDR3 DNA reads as TGTGCCAGCACGGTGAGGAGAACGGACACCGGGGAGCTGTTTTTT. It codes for CASTVRRTDTGELFF.

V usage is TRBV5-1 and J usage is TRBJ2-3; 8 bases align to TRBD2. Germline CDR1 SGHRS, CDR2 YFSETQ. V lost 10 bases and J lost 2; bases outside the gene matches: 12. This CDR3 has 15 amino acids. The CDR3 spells CAGTYSGKPTDTQYF. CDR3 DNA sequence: TGCGCCGGGACGTATAGCGGGAAGCCCACAGATACGCAGTATTTT. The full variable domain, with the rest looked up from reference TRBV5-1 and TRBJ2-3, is KAGVTQTPRYLIKTRGQQVTLSCSPISGHRSVSWYQQTPGQGLQFLFEYFSETQRNKGNFPGRFSGRQFSNSRSEMNVSTLELGDSALYLCAGTYSGKPTDTQYFGPGTRLTVL.

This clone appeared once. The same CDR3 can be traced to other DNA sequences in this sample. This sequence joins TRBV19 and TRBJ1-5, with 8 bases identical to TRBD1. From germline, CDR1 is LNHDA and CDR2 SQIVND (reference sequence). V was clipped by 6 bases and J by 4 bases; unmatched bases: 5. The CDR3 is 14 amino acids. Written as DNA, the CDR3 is TGTGCCAGTAGCGGACAGGGCGGAAATCAGCCCCAGCATTTT. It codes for CASSGQGGNQPQHF.

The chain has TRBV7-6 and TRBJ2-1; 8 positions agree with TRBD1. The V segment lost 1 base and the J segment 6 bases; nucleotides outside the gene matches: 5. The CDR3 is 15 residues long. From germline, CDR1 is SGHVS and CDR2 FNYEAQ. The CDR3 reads CASSLGRGPLNEQFF. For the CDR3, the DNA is TGTGCCAGCAGCTTAGGCAGGGGGCCCCTCAATGAGCAGTTCTTC.

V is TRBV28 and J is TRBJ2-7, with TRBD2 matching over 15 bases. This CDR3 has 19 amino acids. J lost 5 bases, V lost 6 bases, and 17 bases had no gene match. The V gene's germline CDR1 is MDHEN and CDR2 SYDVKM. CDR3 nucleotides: TGTGCCAGCAGATCGCCCGGGACTAGCGGGAGGTCCCTTCTACACGAGCAGTACTTC. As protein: CASRSPGTSGRSLLHEQYF. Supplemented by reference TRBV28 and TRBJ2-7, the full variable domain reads DVKVTQSSRYLVKRTGEKVFLECVQDMDHENMFWYRQDPGLGLRLIYFSYDVKMKEKGDIPEGYSVSREKKERFSLILESASTNQTSMYLCASRSPGTSGRSLLHEQYFGPGTRLTVT.

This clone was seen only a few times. The CDR3 is CASSYGQGREKLFF. The CDR3 DNA is TGTGCCAGCAGCTACGGACAGGGCCGTGAAAAACTGTTTTTT. The chain combines TRBV7-9 with TRBJ1-4, with 8 bases aligning to TRBD1. The CDR3 spans 14 residues. The J segment lost 7 bases and the V segment lost 4 bases, leaving 5 bases of the junction unmatched. Germline V gene lookup returns CDR1 SEHNR and CDR2 FQNEAQ (reference sequence).

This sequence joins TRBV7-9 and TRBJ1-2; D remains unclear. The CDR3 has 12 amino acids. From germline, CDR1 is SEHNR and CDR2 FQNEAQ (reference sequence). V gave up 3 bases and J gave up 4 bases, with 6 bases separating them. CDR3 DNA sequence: TGTGCCAGCAGCTTCTCTTCCTATGGCTACACCTTC. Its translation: CASSFSSYGYTF. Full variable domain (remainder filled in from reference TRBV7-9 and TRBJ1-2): DTGVSQNPRHKITKRGQNVTFRCDPISEHNRLYWYRQTLGQGPEFLTYFQNEAQLEKSRLLSDRFSAERPKGSFSTLEIQRTEQGDSAMYLCASSFSSYGYTFGSGTRLTVV.

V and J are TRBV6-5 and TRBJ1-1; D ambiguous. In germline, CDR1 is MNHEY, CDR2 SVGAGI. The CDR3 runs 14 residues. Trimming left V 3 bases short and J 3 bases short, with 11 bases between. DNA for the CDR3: TGTGCCAGCAGTTATTTGAGACTGGACACTGAAGCTTTCTTT. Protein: CASSYLRLDTEAFF.

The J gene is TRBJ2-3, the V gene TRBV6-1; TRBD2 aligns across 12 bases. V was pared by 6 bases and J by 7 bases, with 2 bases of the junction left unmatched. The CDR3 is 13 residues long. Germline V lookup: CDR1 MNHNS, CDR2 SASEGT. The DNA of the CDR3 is TGTGCCAGCAGCGGACTAGCGGGGAATACGCAGTATTTT. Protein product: CASSGLAGNTQYF.

The CDR3 protein is CASTGGLAGDSTDTQYF. CDR3 nucleotide sequence: TGTGCCAGCACCGGAGGACTAGCGGGAGATAGCACAGATACGCAGTATTTT. The chain combines TRBV2 with TRBJ2-3; 13 nucleotides match TRBD2. Unmatched junction bases numbered 7, after V lost 7 bases and J lost 0 bases. CDR3 length: 17 residues. Germline V CDR1 and CDR2: SNHLY, FYNNEI.